Judged by abundance, the clone carrying this T cell receptor beta chain is medium-sized (0.01 to 0.1%). Unmatched junction bases numbered 1, after V lost 3 bases and J lost 7 bases. Germline V lookup: CDR1 SGDLS, CDR2 YYNGEE. The CDR3 runs to 12 residues. Quantitative molecular-barcoded 5'-RACE generated the TCR beta libraries. In TCRdb, the 5' RACE reads were re-called with MiXCR into one record per CDR3 protein. The repertoire holds 7,000 or so distinct CDR3 sequences, with 2.5% to 3% as singletons. This sample is part of a study of CD8 T cells in ankylosing spondylitis. Specimen: blood, either unsorted or a sorted T cell fraction (not recorded which). The rearrangement links TRBV9 to TRBJ2-1; 7 nucleotides match TRBD1. This sequence was found in a female donor with ankylosing spondylitis or in good health (not recorded which). CDR3 DNA: TGTGCCAGCAGCGCACAGGGGAATGAGCAGTTCTTC. It is translated as CASSAQGNEQFF.